This T cell receptor (beta chain) emerged from a study of cytomegalovirus exposure and HLA in healthy donors. Study-wide points: When a later analysis compared HLA-associated TCR beta chains with equally common others, the HLA-associated chains turned out to be more clonally expanded and to have lower generation probabilities. In presence/absence analyses, roughly uniform sequencing depth across donors was assumed.

The V and J ends lost 5 bases and 7 bases, in that order; junction bases with no gene match: 12. CDR1 and CDR2 from the germline V gene are SGHNT and YYREEE (reference sequence). The CDR3 extends over 14 amino acids. This PCR relied on a set of 60 Vbeta primers and 13 Jbeta primers. Generated by immunoSEQ multiplex PCR, the TCRdb table keeps only in-frame clones and is missing some. The sample has some 140,000 clones, roughly four fifths seen once. In the case of this clone: Its antigen is not known.

This clonotype originated in a man between 25 and 39 years old in good health and CMV-seronegative. The chain carries TRBV5-4 and TRBJ2-7, with TRBD2 matching over 7 bases. What was sequenced was PBMCs. CDR3 region: CASRRGEGLEEQYF. The CDR3 nucleotides read TGTGCCAGCAGAAGAGGGGAGGGCTTGGAAGAGCAGTACTTC. Filled out from reference TRBV5-4 and TRBJ2-7, the complete variable domain reads ETGVTQSPTHLIKTRGQQVTLRCSSQSGHNTVSWYQQALGQGPQFIFQYYREEENGRGNFPPRFSGLQFPNYSSELNVNALELDDSALYLCASRRGEGLEEQYFGPGTRLTVT.